The rows below give T cell receptor beta chains drawn from one sample of a study of CD8 T cell repertoires and HIV-1 epitope variants. No cognate antigen is known for these TCRs. The repertoire was sequenced with immunoSEQ multiplex PCR; TCRdb's copy has only in-frame clones and lacks some. The data show around 5,000 clones, less than 75% seen once. The specimen sequenced was cultured CD8+ T cells derived from PBMCs. Every receptor here comes from a male donor with HIV. Both conserved end residues are part of each CDR3. Each record gives: CDR3 protein, CDR3 DNA, clone size, J gene, V gene, D gene. A D gene is named only where the DNA matches it firmly. For some rows the clone size is stated as once, few or many, or as a class when expanded; others skip it.

CDR3aa: CATGPGRNTEAFF
CDR3nt: TGTGCCACCGGACCCGGGAGGAACACTGAAGCTTTCTTT
abundance: once
j_gene: TRBJ1-1
v_gene: TRBV7-2
d_gene: NA

CDR3aa: CASSEADQPQHF
CDR3nt: TGTGCCAGCAGTGAAGCGGATCAGCCCCAGCATTTT
abundance: NA
j_gene: TRBJ1-5
v_gene: TRBV2
d_gene: NA

CDR3aa: CASSLRDRATDTQYF
CDR3nt: TGTGCCAGCAGCTTAAGGGACAGGGCCACAGATACGCAGTATTTT
abundance: NA
j_gene: TRBJ2-3
v_gene: TRBV13
d_gene: TRBD1

CDR3aa: CASSQDGQSGNQPQHF
CDR3nt: TGCGCCAGCAGCCAAGACGGGCAGTCTGGCAATCAGCCCCAGCATTTT
abundance: NA
j_gene: TRBJ1-5
v_gene: TRBV4-3
d_gene: NA

CDR3aa: CASSGPDRGDYGYTF
CDR3nt: TGTGCCAGCAGTGGACCGGACAGGGGAGACTATGGCTACACCTTC
abundance: once
j_gene: TRBJ1-2
v_gene: TRBV6-5
d_gene: TRBD1

CDR3aa: CASSVVPLRDEQYF
CDR3nt: TGTGCCAGCAGTGTCGTTCCCCTCAGGGACGAGCAGTACTTC
abundance: NA
j_gene: TRBJ2-7
v_gene: TRBV2
d_gene: NA

CDR3aa: CASSLGDFTDTQYF
CDR3nt: TGTGCCAGCAGCTTAGGGGACTTCACAGATACGCAGTATTTT
abundance: NA
j_gene: TRBJ2-3
v_gene: TRBV7-3
d_gene: NA

CDR3aa: CASSYSMVISYNEQFF
CDR3nt: TGTGCCAGCAGTTACTCGATGGTCATTTCCTACAATGAGCAGTTCTTC
abundance: once
j_gene: TRBJ2-1
v_gene: TRBV6-5
d_gene: NA

CDR3aa: CASSLEQAYQPQHF
CDR3nt: TGTGCCAGCAGTTTAGAACAGGCATATCAGCCCCAGCATTTT
abundance: NA
j_gene: TRBJ1-5
v_gene: TRBV28
d_gene: NA

CDR3aa: CASSQMGGVSYEQYF
CDR3nt: TGTGCCAGCAGCCAAATGGGAGGAGTCTCCTACGAGCAGTACTTC
abundance: NA
j_gene: TRBJ2-7
v_gene: TRBV7-2
d_gene: NA

CDR3aa: CASSYDGNSPLHF
CDR3nt: TGTGCCAGCAGTTACGACGGAAATTCACCCCTCCACTTT
abundance: NA
j_gene: TRBJ1-6
v_gene: TRBV6-6
d_gene: NA

CDR3aa: CASSYSSNQPQHF
CDR3nt: TGTGCCAGCAGTTACTCATCAAATCAGCCCCAGCATTTT
abundance: few
j_gene: TRBJ1-5
v_gene: TRBV6-5
d_gene: NA

CDR3aa: CASRGTGMQETQYF
CDR3nt: TGTGCCAGCAGGGGGACAGGCATGCAAGAGACCCAGTACTTC
abundance: NA
j_gene: TRBJ2-5
v_gene: TRBV6-5
d_gene: TRBD1

CDR3aa: CASSPDRGETQYF
CDR3nt: TGTGCCAGCAGCCCCGACAGGGGAGAGACCCAGTACTTC
abundance: NA
j_gene: TRBJ2-5
v_gene: TRBV5-4
d_gene: TRBD1

CDR3aa: CSVEDMGGVDGYTF
CDR3nt: TGCAGCGTTGAAGATATGGGGGGCGTGGATGGCTACACCTTC
abundance: few
j_gene: TRBJ1-2
v_gene: TRBV29-1
d_gene: NA

CDR3aa: CASRSDRGSYEQYF
CDR3nt: TGTGCAAGTCGCTCGGACAGGGGTTCCTACGAGCAGTACTTC
abundance: NA
j_gene: TRBJ2-7
v_gene: TRBV12-2
d_gene: NA

CDR3aa: CASSIAGGQGTYNEQFF
CDR3nt: TGTGCCAGTAGTATAGCCGGAGGGCAAGGGACCTACAATGAGCAGTTCTTC
abundance: NA
j_gene: TRBJ2-1
v_gene: TRBV19
d_gene: NA

CDR3aa: CASSLEIAGLSYNEQFF
CDR3nt: TGCGCCAGCAGCTTGGAAATAGCGGGACTCTCCTACAATGAGCAGTTCTTC
abundance: NA
j_gene: TRBJ2-1
v_gene: TRBV5-1
d_gene: TRBD2

CDR3aa: CASSLAPGIAYEQYF
CDR3nt: TGTGCCAGCAGCTTAGCGCCCGGTATCGCCTACGAGCAGTACTTC
abundance: NA
j_gene: TRBJ2-7
v_gene: TRBV7-9
d_gene: NA

CDR3aa: CASSAGTKNIQYF
CDR3nt: TGCGCCAGCAGTGCGGGGACCAAAAACATTCAGTACTTC
abundance: NA
j_gene: TRBJ2-4
v_gene: TRBV10-2
d_gene: NA

CDR3aa: CASSGKGAGGSNQPQHF
CDR3nt: TGTGCCAGCAGCGGAAAGGGGGCAGGGGGAAGCAATCAGCCCCAGCATTTT
abundance: NA
j_gene: TRBJ1-5
v_gene: TRBV7-8
d_gene: TRBD1

CDR3aa: CASRGIMNTEAFF
CDR3nt: TGTGCCAGCCGTGGAATTATGAACACTGAAGCTTTCTTT
abundance: large
j_gene: TRBJ1-1
v_gene: TRBV2
d_gene: NA